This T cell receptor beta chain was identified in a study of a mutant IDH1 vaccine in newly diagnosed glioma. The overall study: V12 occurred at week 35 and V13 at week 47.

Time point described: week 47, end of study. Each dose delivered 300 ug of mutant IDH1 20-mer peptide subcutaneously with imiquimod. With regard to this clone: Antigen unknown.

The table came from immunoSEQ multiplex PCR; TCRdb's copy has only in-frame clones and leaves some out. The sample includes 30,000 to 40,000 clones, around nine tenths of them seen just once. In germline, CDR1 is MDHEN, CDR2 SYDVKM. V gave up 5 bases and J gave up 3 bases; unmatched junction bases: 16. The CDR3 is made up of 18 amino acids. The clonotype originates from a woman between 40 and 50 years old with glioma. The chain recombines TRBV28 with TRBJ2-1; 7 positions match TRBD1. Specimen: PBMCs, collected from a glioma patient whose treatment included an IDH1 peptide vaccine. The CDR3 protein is CASSATNPRQGGYNEQFF. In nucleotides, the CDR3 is TGTGCCAGCAGTGCAACAAACCCGCGACAGGGCGGCTACAATGAGCAGTTCTTC.